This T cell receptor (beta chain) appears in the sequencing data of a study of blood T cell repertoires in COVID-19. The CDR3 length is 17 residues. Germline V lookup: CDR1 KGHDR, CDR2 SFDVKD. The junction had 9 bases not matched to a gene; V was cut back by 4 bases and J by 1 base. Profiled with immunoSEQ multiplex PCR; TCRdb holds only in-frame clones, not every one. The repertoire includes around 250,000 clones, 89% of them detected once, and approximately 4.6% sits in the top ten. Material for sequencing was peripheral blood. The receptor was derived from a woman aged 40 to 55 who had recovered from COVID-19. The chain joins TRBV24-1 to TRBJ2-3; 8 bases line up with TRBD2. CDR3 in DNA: TGTGCCACCAGTGACCCGGGAGGGCGGTTCGGCACAGATACGCAGTATTTT. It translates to CATSDPGGRFGTDTQYF.